Listed below are T cell receptor beta chains from one sample, sequenced in a study of blood T cell repertoires in COVID-19. Method: immunoSEQ multiplex PCR; TCRdb's copy keeps in-frame clones and lacks some. The sample shows some 150,000 clones, 84% of them seen only once. The specimen was peripheral blood. These receptors all stem from a woman aged 45-59 years with acute or convalescent COVID-19. CDR3s include the opening cysteine and the closing phenylalanine or tryptophan. Fields, in order: V gene, J gene, clone size, D gene, CDR3 DNA, CDR3 protein. A D gene is named only where the DNA matches it firmly. A row's size may be missing; if present it is once, few, many or a size class.

V gene: TRBV27
J gene: TRBJ1-2
clone size: .
D gene: .
CDR3 DNA: TGTGCCAGCAGTCCTGCGGGCGGTATTAACTATGGCTACACCTTC
CDR3 protein: CASSPAGGINYGYTF

V gene: TRBV5-8
J gene: TRBJ1-2
clone size: .
D gene: TRBD1
CDR3 DNA: TGTGCCAGCAGCTTGGGTGTACAGGGGCTGCGGGGCTACACCTTC
CDR3 protein: CASSLGVQGLRGYTF

V gene: TRBV18
J gene: TRBJ2-1
clone size: .
D gene: TRBD2
CDR3 DNA: TGTGCCAGCTCCGAAAAGACTAGCGGGACATCAGAATCCTCCTACAATGAGCAGTTCTTC
CDR3 protein: CASSEKTSGTSESSYNEQFF

V gene: TRBV7-3
J gene: TRBJ1-4
clone size: .
D gene: .
CDR3 DNA: TGTGCCAGCAGCCGGGGGGGAACTAATGAAAAACTGTTTTTT
CDR3 protein: CASSRGGTNEKLFF

V gene: TRBV6-5
J gene: TRBJ1-6
clone size: .
D gene: TRBD1
CDR3 DNA: TGTGCCACGTCAGGGGGCTCCAATAATTCACCCCTCCACTTT
CDR3 protein: CATSGGSNNSPLHF

V gene: TRBV4-3
J gene: TRBJ1-5
clone size: .
D gene: TRBD1
CDR3 DNA: TGCGCCAGCAGCCAAGTTGAGACAGGGGGCGCGGGTCAGCCCCAGCATTTT
CDR3 protein: CASSQVETGGAGQPQHF

V gene: TRBV2
J gene: TRBJ1-6
clone size: .
D gene: .
CDR3 DNA: TGTGCCAGCAGTGGCGATTTTAATTCACCCCTCCACTTT
CDR3 protein: CASSGDFNSPLHF

V gene: TRBV27
J gene: TRBJ1-2
clone size: .
D gene: .
CDR3 DNA: TGTGCCAGCGCCGGGGGGGGAGCTAACTATGGCTACACCTTC
CDR3 protein: CASAGGGANYGYTF

V gene: TRBV7-2
J gene: TRBJ2-5
clone size: .
D gene: .
CDR3 DNA: TGTGCCAGCAGCTTAGGGGCGAGACAAGAGACCCAGTACTTC
CDR3 protein: CASSLGARQETQYF

V gene: TRBV2
J gene: TRBJ1-2
clone size: .
D gene: .
CDR3 DNA: TGTGCCAGCAGTGGACAGCGGGGTTATGGCTACACCTTC
CDR3 protein: CASSGQRGYGYTF

V gene: TRBV7-5
J gene: TRBJ2-3
clone size: .
D gene: .
CDR3 DNA: TGTGCCAGAAGCTTAGCGCAAAGGGCGGGGGTTGGTACAGATACGCAGTATTTT
CDR3 protein: CARSLAQRAGVGTDTQYF

V gene: TRBV7-9
J gene: TRBJ2-6
clone size: .
D gene: TRBD1
CDR3 DNA: TGTGCCAGCAGCTTCGGGGGACAGGGGCCCTCTCTGGTGGCCAACGTCCTGACTTTC
CDR3 protein: CASSFGGQGPSLVANVLTF

V gene: TRBV12-3/TRBV12-4
J gene: TRBJ1-1
clone size: .
D gene: .
CDR3 DNA: TGTGCCAGCAGTTTTAACGGGAACACTGAAGCTTTCTTT
CDR3 protein: CASSFNGNTEAFF

V gene: TRBV6-2/TRBV6-3
J gene: TRBJ2-7
clone size: .
D gene: .
CDR3 DNA: TGTGCCAGCAGTTCCGGAGGGCCCCCATCCTACGAGCAGTACTTC
CDR3 protein: CASSSGGPPSYEQYF

V gene: TRBV5-8
J gene: TRBJ1-4
clone size: .
D gene: TRBD1
CDR3 DNA: TGTGCCACCCAGAAATTAGGGGGCAATAATGAAAAACTGTTTTTT
CDR3 protein: CATQKLGGNNEKLFF

V gene: TRBV7-3
J gene: TRBJ2-7
clone size: .
D gene: .
CDR3 DNA: TGTGCCAGCAGCTCAGATACGTGGAGCGAGCAGTACTTC
CDR3 protein: CASSSDTWSEQYF

V gene: TRBV12-3/TRBV12-4
J gene: TRBJ1-2
clone size: .
D gene: TRBD1
CDR3 DNA: TGTGCCAGCCGACAGGGTTACTATGGCTACACCTTC
CDR3 protein: CASRQGYYGYTF

V gene: TRBV9
J gene: TRBJ1-2
clone size: .
D gene: TRBD1
CDR3 DNA: TGTGCCAGCAGCGTTGAAACAGGGGTGGCCTATGGCTACACCTTC
CDR3 protein: CASSVETGVAYGYTF

V gene: TRBV2
J gene: TRBJ1-1
clone size: .
D gene: .
CDR3 DNA: TGTGCCAGCGATCCAGGGACAATGAACACTGAAGCTTTCTTT
CDR3 protein: CASDPGTMNTEAFF

V gene: TRBV4-1
J gene: TRBJ2-5
clone size: .
D gene: TRBD1
CDR3 DNA: TGCGCCAGCAGCCGAGTCTTCAGGGGGCGCGGGGAGACCCAGTACTTC
CDR3 protein: CASSRVFRGRGETQYF

V gene: TRBV5-5
J gene: TRBJ1-6
clone size: .
D gene: TRBD1
CDR3 DNA: TGTGCCAGCAGCTCGACCGGGACAGGGAGCTCTAGTTCCTATAATTCACCCCTCCACTTT
CDR3 protein: CASSSTGTGSSSSYNSPLHF

V gene: TRBV27
J gene: TRBJ2-7
clone size: .
D gene: TRBD1
CDR3 DNA: TGTGCCAGCAGTTTCAGGGGGCCCTCCTACGAGCAGTACTTC
CDR3 protein: CASSFRGPSYEQYF

V gene: TRBV27
J gene: TRBJ1-1
clone size: .
D gene: .
CDR3 DNA: TGTGCCAGCAGTTCAACAGGGTTGGGCCCTGAAGCTTTCTTT
CDR3 protein: CASSSTGLGPEAFF

V gene: TRBV7-3
J gene: TRBJ2-1
clone size: .
D gene: .
CDR3 DNA: TGTGCCAGCAGCTTAACGGTGGTGAGCTCCTACAATGAGCAGTTCTTC
CDR3 protein: CASSLTVVSSYNEQFF

V gene: TRBV28
J gene: TRBJ2-3
clone size: .
D gene: .
CDR3 DNA: TGTGCCAGCACCTCTAGACTACGCACAGATACGCAGTATTTT
CDR3 protein: CASTSRLRTDTQYF

V gene: TRBV5-8
J gene: TRBJ1-2
clone size: .
D gene: .
CDR3 DNA: TGTGCCAGCAGCTTGAGCTCGAACTATGGCTACACCTTC
CDR3 protein: CASSLSSNYGYTF

V gene: TRBV7-8
J gene: TRBJ2-6
clone size: .
D gene: TRBD1
CDR3 DNA: TGTGCCAGCAGCTACACCCGAACAGGGGGCGTAGAGGCCAACGTCCTGACTTTC
CDR3 protein: CASSYTRTGGVEANVLTF

V gene: TRBV7-2
J gene: TRBJ1-5
clone size: .
D gene: TRBD1
CDR3 DNA: TGTGCCAGCAGCTCCTGGACAGGGGAGCAGCCCCAGCATTTT
CDR3 protein: CASSSWTGEQPQHF

V gene: TRBV5-5
J gene: TRBJ2-1
clone size: .
D gene: TRBD2
CDR3 DNA: TGTGCCAGCAGCACCGGACTAGCGGGACGGAATGAGCAGTTCTTC
CDR3 protein: CASSTGLAGRNEQFF

V gene: TRBV19
J gene: TRBJ1-2
clone size: .
D gene: .
CDR3 DNA: TGTGCCAGTAGTACCCAGACAGCAGTCTATGGCTACACCTTC
CDR3 protein: CASSTQTAVYGYTF

V gene: TRBV20-1
J gene: TRBJ2-1
clone size: .
D gene: TRBD2
CDR3 DNA: TGCAGTGCTAGTTCGGGACTAGCGATTCACAATGAGCAGTTCTTC
CDR3 protein: CSASSGLAIHNEQFF

V gene: TRBV6-5
J gene: TRBJ2-7
clone size: .
D gene: TRBD2
CDR3 DNA: TGTGCCAGCAGTTACCCGGGACTAGCGGGGACCTACGAGCAGTACTTC
CDR3 protein: CASSYPGLAGTYEQYF

V gene: TRBV27
J gene: TRBJ1-2
clone size: .
D gene: TRBD1
CDR3 DNA: TGTGCCAGCAGTTTGGGGACAGGGGTCGGCTACACCTTC
CDR3 protein: CASSLGTGVGYTF

V gene: TRBV7-8
J gene: TRBJ1-4
clone size: .
D gene: .
CDR3 DNA: TGTGCCAGCAGCCGGGCCGGGACTAATGAAAAACTGTTTTTT
CDR3 protein: CASSRAGTNEKLFF

V gene: TRBV7-9
J gene: TRBJ2-5
clone size: .
D gene: TRBD1
CDR3 DNA: TGTGCCAGCAGCTATCGACAGGGGACAGAGACCCAGTACTTC
CDR3 protein: CASSYRQGTETQYF

V gene: TRBV10-3
J gene: TRBJ1-3
clone size: .
D gene: TRBD1
CDR3 DNA: TGTGCCATCAGTGATCTTGGACAGGGGCAAGACACCATATATTTT
CDR3 protein: CAISDLGQGQDTIYF

V gene: TRBV6-2/TRBV6-3
J gene: TRBJ1-2
clone size: once
D gene: TRBD1
CDR3 DNA: TGTGCCAGCAGTGGCCACACGGGACAGGGACCCTATGGCTACACCTTC
CDR3 protein: CASSGHTGQGPYGYTF

V gene: TRBV9
J gene: TRBJ2-7
clone size: .
D gene: .
CDR3 DNA: TGTGCCAGCAGCGTAGATGGAGGGACGGTGGGGTACGAGCAGTACTTC
CDR3 protein: CASSVDGGTVGYEQYF

V gene: TRBV10-3
J gene: TRBJ1-2
clone size: .
D gene: TRBD1
CDR3 DNA: TGTGCCATCAGGGGGACAGGGTATCACTCTAACTATGGCTACACCTTC
CDR3 protein: CAIRGTGYHSNYGYTF

V gene: TRBV7-9
J gene: TRBJ1-2
clone size: .
D gene: .
CDR3 DNA: TGTGCCAGCAGCTCTCGGGATGGTCACTATGGCTACACCTTC
CDR3 protein: CASSSRDGHYGYTF

V gene: TRBV5-1
J gene: TRBJ2-1
clone size: .
D gene: TRBD2
CDR3 DNA: TGCGCCAGCACGGACTCTAGCGGGATATACAATGAGCAGTTCTTC
CDR3 protein: CASTDSSGIYNEQFF

V gene: TRBV25-1
J gene: TRBJ1-2
clone size: .
D gene: .
CDR3 DNA: TGTGCCAGCAGTCGTACAGGGAGCGATCGCTATGGCTACACCTTC
CDR3 protein: CASSRTGSDRYGYTF

V gene: TRBV28
J gene: TRBJ1-4
clone size: .
D gene: .
CDR3 DNA: TGTGCCAGCAGCCCATCAGGGGTCGCGAACGTTAATGAAAAACTGTTTTTT
CDR3 protein: CASSPSGVANVNEKLFF

V gene: TRBV24-1
J gene: TRBJ2-1
clone size: .
D gene: TRBD1
CDR3 DNA: TGTGCCACCAGTGATTCACCGGGACAGGGAGTCAATGAGCAGTTCTTC
CDR3 protein: CATSDSPGQGVNEQFF

V gene: TRBV9
J gene: TRBJ2-3
clone size: .
D gene: TRBD2
CDR3 DNA: TGTGCCAGCAGCGTAGATGACGGGGGGACCACAGATACGCAGTATTTT
CDR3 protein: CASSVDDGGTTDTQYF

V gene: TRBV11-2
J gene: TRBJ2-3
clone size: few
D gene: .
CDR3 DNA: TGTGCCAGCAGCTTATCTGGGGAGGTGGTCGCAGATACGCAGTATTTT
CDR3 protein: CASSLSGEVVADTQYF

V gene: TRBV2
J gene: TRBJ2-7
clone size: .
D gene: TRBD1
CDR3 DNA: TGTGCCAGCAGTCAAGGGACAGGCTACGAGCAGTACTTC
CDR3 protein: CASSQGTGYEQYF

V gene: TRBV7-9
J gene: TRBJ1-2
clone size: .
D gene: TRBD1
CDR3 DNA: TGTGCCAGCAGCCCCTGGGACAGCCACCCCTATGGCTACACCTTC
CDR3 protein: CASSPWDSHPYGYTF

V gene: TRBV6-5
J gene: TRBJ2-7
clone size: .
D gene: TRBD2
CDR3 DNA: TGTGCCAGCAGTCCAGGACTAGGCTCTCGCTACGAGCAGTACTTC
CDR3 protein: CASSPGLGSRYEQYF

V gene: TRBV5-8
J gene: TRBJ1-4
clone size: .
D gene: .
CDR3 DNA: TGTGCCAGCAGCTTGGTCTTCGGGAGCGAAAAACTGTTTTTT
CDR3 protein: CASSLVFGSEKLFF

V gene: TRBV28
J gene: TRBJ1-5
clone size: .
D gene: .
CDR3 DNA: TGTGCCAGCAGTTTTCGCACCGTCGTGGGGAGACACAATCAGCCCCAGCATTTT
CDR3 protein: CASSFRTVVGRHNQPQHF

V gene: TRBV6-5
J gene: TRBJ2-7
clone size: .
D gene: .
CDR3 DNA: TGTGCCAGCAGTTCTCCAGGCCTAACCTACGAGCAGTACTTC
CDR3 protein: CASSSPGLTYEQYF

V gene: TRBV30
J gene: TRBJ2-1
clone size: once
D gene: TRBD2
CDR3 DNA: TGTGCCTGGAGTGTATCTAGCGGGCACTACAATGAGCAGTTCTTC
CDR3 protein: CAWSVSSGHYNEQFF

V gene: TRBV9
J gene: TRBJ2-1
clone size: .
D gene: .
CDR3 DNA: TGTGCCAGCAGCGTAGCTCCCACTTCCAATGAGCAGTTCTTC
CDR3 protein: CASSVAPTSNEQFF

V gene: TRBV5-1
J gene: TRBJ2-2
clone size: .
D gene: .
CDR3 DNA: TGCGCCAGCAGCTCACAACCCCCCGGGGAGCTGTTTTTT
CDR3 protein: CASSSQPPGELFF

V gene: TRBV4-1
J gene: TRBJ1-5
clone size: .
D gene: TRBD1
CDR3 DNA: TGCGCCAGCAGCCAAGGTGGGACAGGGGACCAGCCCCAGCATTTT
CDR3 protein: CASSQGGTGDQPQHF

V gene: TRBV5-4
J gene: TRBJ1-2
clone size: many
D gene: .
CDR3 DNA: TGTGCCAGCAGCTTTGACGGACATAACTATGGCTACACCTTC
CDR3 protein: CASSFDGHNYGYTF

V gene: TRBV10-1
J gene: TRBJ2-7
clone size: .
D gene: TRBD2
CDR3 DNA: TGCGCCAGCAGTCCTAGCGGGGGGGGAACCTACGAGCAGTACTTC
CDR3 protein: CASSPSGGGTYEQYF

V gene: TRBV24-1
J gene: TRBJ2-1
clone size: .
D gene: .
CDR3 DNA: TGTGCCACCAGTGGAGGGTCGTACAATGAGCAGTTCTTC
CDR3 protein: CATSGGSYNEQFF